Listed below are T cell receptor beta chains from one sample, sequenced in a study of T-cell memory formation after mild COVID-19. One entry per CDR3 protein results from TCRdb running MiXCR on the 5' RACE reads. The sample has 550,000 to 700,000 distinct CDR3 sequences, 15% to 20% seen once. The sample comprised PBMCs or a T cell subset sorted from them (not recorded which). These receptors were collected from an adult woman who had mild COVID-19 (a few samples of this study predate the infection). Cell type and time point are not known. Each CDR3 is given with its conserved first and last residue. The order of the fields is D gene, V gene, J gene, clone size, CDR3 DNA, CDR3 protein. D genes are given only for firm matches. Rows may omit the clone size; those that give it use once, few, many or a size class.

>NA|TRBV6-2/TRBV6-3|TRBJ1-4|few
TGTGCCAGCAGCCAATCGGCGTCCGGGCGGGAAAAACTGTTTTTT
CASSQSASGREKLFF
>NA|TRBV9|TRBJ2-3|NA
TGTGCCAGCAGCGATCCGGGGGCCACATTTACAGATACGCAGTATTTT
CASSDPGATFTDTQYF
>NA|TRBV3-1|TRBJ2-7|NA
TGTGCCAGCAGCCAAGGGGCAGGGACCGTCTACGAGCAGTACTTC
CASSQGAGTVYEQYF
>NA|TRBV20-1|TRBJ1-1|few
TGCAGTGCTAGAAGGCTAGGAGGGCTGAACACTGAAGCTTTCTTT
CSARRLGGLNTEAFF
>NA|TRBV9|TRBJ2-3|few
TGTGCCAGCAGCGCCGAGGCTCGCACAGATACGCAGTATTTT
CASSAEARTDTQYF
>NA|TRBV30|TRBJ1-1|few
TGTGCCTGGAGTACAGCCTCGAACACTGAAGCTTTCTTT
CAWSTASNTEAFF
>TRBD1|TRBV4-1|TRBJ2-2|NA
TGCGCCAGCAGCCAAGGAGACAGGGTCACCGGGGAGCTGTTTTTT
CASSQGDRVTGELFF
>TRBD2|TRBV7-2|TRBJ2-3|NA
TGTGCCAGCAGCCGACCGGGACTAGCGGGAGGGCCGGCAGATACGCAGTATTTT
CASSRPGLAGGPADTQYF
>NA|TRBV5-1|TRBJ1-1|few
TGCGCCAGCAGCTTGATGGGGGCTGGGACTGAAGCTTTCTTT
CASSLMGAGTEAFF
>NA|TRBV20-1|TRBJ1-1|NA
TGCAGTGTTTGGGAAAACACTGAAGCTTTCTTT
CSVWENTEAFF
>NA|TRBV27|TRBJ1-3|few
TGTGCCAGCAGTTTTGGGGGCGGGCCTGGAAACACCATATATTTT
CASSFGGGPGNTIYF
>TRBD1|TRBV29-1|TRBJ1-1|few
TGCAGCGTTCCCCCTTTAGGGACAGGGGGCACTGAAGCTTTCTTT
CSVPPLGTGGTEAFF
>NA|TRBV12-3/TRBV12-4|TRBJ2-1|NA
TGTGCCAGCAGTCACCGGTTCGGCGATGAGCAGTTCTTC
CASSHRFGDEQFF
>TRBD1|TRBV11-2|TRBJ1-6|few
TGTGCCAGCAGCCTGGACAGGGTAAATTCACCCCTCCACTTT
CASSLDRVNSPLHF
>NA|TRBV5-5|TRBJ2-1|NA
TGTGCCAGCAGCCAGGACCTCTACAATGAGCAGTTCTTC
CASSQDLYNEQFF
>NA|TRBV6-2/TRBV6-3|TRBJ2-7|few
TGTGCCAGCAGTTACTCCCCGGACCTCTCCTACGAGCAGTACTTC
CASSYSPDLSYEQYF
>TRBD2|TRBV6-2/TRBV6-3|TRBJ2-7|NA
TGTGCCAGCAGTGCCCTCCGGCTGCGGGGGACCTACGAGCAGTACTTC
CASSALRLRGTYEQYF
>TRBD2|TRBV12-3/TRBV12-4|TRBJ2-1|NA
TGTGCCAGCAGGAAAGTAGCGGGGGGGGTCTACAATGAGCAGTTCTTC
CASRKVAGGVYNEQFF
>NA|TRBV5-5|TRBJ1-6|few
TGTGCCAGCAGCCCCGAAAGCAGGGCAGGACCAAGCTCCTATAATTCACCCCTCCACTTT
CASSPESRAGPSSYNSPLHF
>NA|TRBV5-1|TRBJ2-3|NA
TGCGCCAGCAGCTTGAACACAAGAGATACGCAGTATTTT
CASSLNTRDTQYF
>TRBD1|TRBV6-5|TRBJ1-1|NA
TGTGCCAGCAGTTACCCCGGGACAGGAAACACTGAAGCTTTCTTT
CASSYPGTGNTEAFF
>NA|TRBV7-8|TRBJ1-4|few
TGTGCCAGCAGCCTTAGACTGGGGGCTAATGAAAAACTGTTTTTT
CASSLRLGANEKLFF
>NA|TRBV29-1|TRBJ2-7|many
TGCAGCGTTCACAGAGGGTACGAGCAGTACTTC
CSVHRGYEQYF
>TRBD2|TRBV6-5|TRBJ2-1|NA
TGTGCCAGCAGTTGGGGGACTAGCGGGAGGAATGAGCAGTTCTTC
CASSWGTSGRNEQFF
>NA|TRBV3-1|TRBJ2-5|few
TGTGCCAGCAGCCAAGGTCACTTCGAGACCCAGTACTTC
CASSQGHFETQYF
>NA|TRBV4-1|TRBJ1-3|few
TGCGCCAGCAGCCAAGATTGGCTTTTCGGCACCATATATTTT
CASSQDWLFGTIYF
>NA|TRBV5-5|TRBJ2-5|few
TGTGCCAGCAGCTTTCAGGGGCTGGGAGAGACCCAGTACTTC
CASSFQGLGETQYF
>TRBD2|TRBV5-1|TRBJ2-3|few
TGCGCCAGCAGCCCGGGACTAGGGGACCCGCAGTATTTT
CASSPGLGDPQYF
>NA|TRBV7-2|TRBJ1-1|few
TGTGCCAGCAGCTTAGTAATTGGGCCGGGCCGACGAGGAGCTTTCTTT
CASSLVIGPGRRGAFF
>TRBD1|TRBV28|TRBJ2-1|few
TGTGCCAGCAGTCGCCCCCCGGACAGGACCTACAATGAGCAGTTCTTC
CASSRPPDRTYNEQFF
>TRBD1|TRBV12-3/TRBV12-4|TRBJ2-2|NA
TGTGCCAGCAGCCCGGGGACAGGGCGCGCCGGGGAGCTGTTTTTT
CASSPGTGRAGELFF
>TRBD2|TRBV20-1|TRBJ2-7|NA
TGCAGTGCTAACCCTAGCGGGGATGGGTACGAGCAGTACTTC
CSANPSGDGYEQYF
>NA|TRBV12-3/TRBV12-4|TRBJ1-2|few
TGTGCCAGCAGTTTATTTGCCTCCCTCGGGGGCTACACCTTC
CASSLFASLGGYTF
>NA|TRBV6-5|TRBJ1-2|NA
NA
CASSYRTSGPGGGYTF
>NA|TRBV7-2|TRBJ2-7|few
TGTGCCAGCAGCCCGGGCCTCCGGAAGGGTGGCTACGAGCAGTACTTC
CASSPGLRKGGYEQYF
>TRBD1|TRBV30|TRBJ2-3|NA
TGTGGCTGGAGTGTAGGGGACAGGGACACAGATACGCAGTATTTT
CGWSVGDRDTDTQYF
>TRBD1|TRBV4-1|TRBJ2-1|NA
TGCGCCAGCAGCCAGACTTGGACAGGGCTTGACAATGAGCAGTTCTTC
CASSQTWTGLDNEQFF
>NA|TRBV7-2|TRBJ2-1|few
TGTGCCAGCAGCTGGGGGTCACCCTATGAGCAGTTCTTC
CASSWGSPYEQFF
>NA|TRBV12-3/TRBV12-4|TRBJ1-1|few
TGTGCCAGCAACATGCGGGGATCCAACACTGAAGCTTTCTTT
CASNMRGSNTEAFF
>TRBD1|TRBV7-6|TRBJ1-5|NA
TGTGCCAGCAGCTTAGGACAGGGACTTAATAGCAATCAGCCCCAGCATTTT
CASSLGQGLNSNQPQHF
>NA|TRBV7-2|TRBJ2-3|NA
TGTGCCAGCAGCTCCCCCTGGGGTACCACAGATACGCAGTATTTT
CASSSPWGTTDTQYF
>NA|TRBV5-1|TRBJ2-7|few
TGCGCCAGCAGCCCCCAGGCGGGACGACCGGGGGAGCAGTACTTC
CASSPQAGRPGEQYF